The rows below give T cell receptor beta chains drawn from one sample of a study of T cells in localized non-small cell lung cancer. Sequencing used immunoSEQ multiplex PCR; TCRdb keeps in-frame clones, though not all of them. This table holds 30,000 to 45,000 clones, approximately 88% found once. This material consisted of peripheral blood, taken before any cancer treatment. The receptor set was obtained from a woman aged 40-69 years with stage I lung adenocarcinoma. Each CDR3 is given with its conserved first and last residue. The order of the fields is J gene, D gene, clone size, V gene, CDR3 length, CDR3 DNA, CDR3 protein. The D gene is left open where the match is weak. For some rows the clone size is stated as once, few or many, or as a class when expanded; others skip it.

TRBJ2-1 TRBD2 once TRBV25-1 17 TGTGCCAGCAGTGCTCGCCCCGGGACTAGCGAATACAATGAGCAGTTCTTC CASSARPGTSEYNEQFF
TRBJ2-7 TRBD2 - TRBV25-1 12 TGTGCCACTATAGCGGGTTCCTACGAGCAGTGCTTC CATIAGSYEQCF
TRBJ2-2 - - TRBV5-1 16 TGCGCCAGCAGATCGGCCCCCCTGGGGAACACCGGGGAGCTGTTTTTT CASRSAPLGNTGELFF
TRBJ2-6 - - TRBV5-1 19 TGCGCCAGCAGCCTAGGACTACAGGGCTTGAACTCTGGGGCCAACGTCCTGACTTTC CASSLGLQGLNSGANVLTF